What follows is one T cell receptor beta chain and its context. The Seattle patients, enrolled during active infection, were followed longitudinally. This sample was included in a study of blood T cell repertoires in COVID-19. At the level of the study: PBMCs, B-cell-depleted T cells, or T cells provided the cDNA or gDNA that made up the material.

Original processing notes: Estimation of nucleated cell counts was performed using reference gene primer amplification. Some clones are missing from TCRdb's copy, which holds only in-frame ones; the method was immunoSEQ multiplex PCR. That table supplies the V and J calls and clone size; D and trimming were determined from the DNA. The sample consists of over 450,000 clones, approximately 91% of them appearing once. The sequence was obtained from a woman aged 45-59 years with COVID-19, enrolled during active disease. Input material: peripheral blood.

For the CDR3, the DNA is TGTGCCTGGAGTTGGACTTACACCGGGGAGCTGTTTTTT. Protein product: CAWSWTYTGELFF. This chain connects TRBV30 to TRBJ2-2; D possibly corresponds to TRBD2 (5 bases). The CDR3 has 13 amino acids. CDR1 is GTSNPN, CDR2 SVGIG, per germline (reference sequence). Trimming took 2 bases from V and 3 from J, leaving 7 bases between them.